These 20 T cell receptor beta chains originate from one sample sequenced in a study of CD8 T cells in ankylosing spondylitis. Notes on the study in general: A TCR beta motif of under ten highly homologous variants seemed to mark ankylosing spondylitis blood.

Antigen specificity for these receptors is unknown. TCRdb independently ran MiXCR on the 5' RACE reads; one entry per CDR3 protein. The sample holds roughly 670,000 distinct CDR3 sequences, under 20% seen once. Sequenced input: blood, either unsorted or a sorted T cell fraction (not recorded which). The receptors here all came from a male donor with ankylosing spondylitis.

The chain has TRBV18 and TRBJ2-2; D tentatively fits TRBD1 or TRBD2 (6 bases each). CDR1 and CDR2 from the germline V gene are KGHSH and LQKENI. The CDR3 has 15 residues. V shed 1 base and J shed 3 bases, with 9 bases lying between them. The CDR3 DNA sequence: TGTGCCAGCTCACCACGGGGGGCCGACACCGGGGAGCTGTTTTTT. Amino acid sequence: CASSPRGADTGELFF. The full variable domain, its missing parts supplied by reference TRBV18 and TRBJ2-2, is NAGVMQNPRHLVRRRGQEARLRCSPMKGHSHVYWYRQLPEEGLKFMVYLQKENIIDESGMPKERFSAEFPKEGPSILRIQQVVRGDSAAYFCASSPRGADTGELFFGEGSRLTVL.

The gene calls are TRBV7-2 and TRBJ2-3, with 14 bases matching TRBD2. The CDR3 length is 17 residues. V lost 4 bases to trimming and J lost 2 bases; unmatched junction nucleotides: 5. From germline, CDR1 is SGHTA and CDR2 FQGNSA. The chain's CDR3 is CASSSGLAGVFTDTQYF. CDR3 nucleotides: TGTGCCAGCAGCTCGGGACTAGCGGGAGTGTTCACAGATACGCAGTATTTT.

This clonotype was picked up a small number of times. The chain has TRBV24-1 and TRBJ2-7; D is unresolved. V was pared by 2 bases and J by 0 bases, with 10 bases between. This CDR3 is 15 amino acids long. Per germline, CDR1 KGHDR and CDR2 SFDVKD. Here the CDR3 reads CATSDSRAISYEQYF. The CDR3, as DNA: TGTGCCACCAGTGATTCCCGGGCCATCTCCTACGAGCAGTACTTC.

At least ten counts were recorded for this clonotype. The chain carries TRBV12-3 or TRBV12-4 and TRBJ1-5, with a weak D call TRBD1 (5 bases). The CDR3 runs 12 residues. V lost 9 bases and J lost 6, with 12 bases in between. CDR3 protein: CASLRAGQPQHF. In DNA, the CDR3 is TGTGCCAGTCTCAGGGCTGGTCAGCCCCAGCATTTT.

This clonotype came up many times. V usage is TRBV29-1 and J usage is TRBJ2-2; a possible D gene is TRBD1 (5 bases). Trimming removed 8 bases at V and 0 bases at J, with 10 bases between. Germline values: CDR1 SQVTM, CDR2 ANQGSEA. The CDR3 has 13 amino acids. CDR3 DNA: TGCAGCTTCGAAGGGGCGAACACCGGGGAGCTGTTTTTT. Protein product: CSFEGANTGELFF.

V and J are TRBV29-1 and TRBJ2-7; tentatively, D is TRBD1 (5 bases). The V end lost 4 bases, the J end lost 7 bases, and 14 bases lay between the germline ends. CDR3 size: 12 residues. CDR1 is SQVTM and CDR2 is ANQGSEA in the germline V gene. The CDR3 nucleotides are TGCAGCGTTGGACAGACCCATAGGGAGCAGTACTTC. This sequence encodes CSVGQTHREQYF.

The CDR3, as DNA: TGCGCCAGCAGCTCGGACAGGCCCTCCGGGGAAAACATTCAGTACTTC. This gives the protein CASSSDRPSGENIQYF. V usage is TRBV5-1 and J usage is TRBJ2-4; the match to TRBD1 covers 7 bases. V lost 3 bases to trimming and J lost 5 bases; unmatched junction nucleotides: 11. Germline CDR1 is SGHRS and CDR2 is YFSETQ. The CDR3 has 16 amino acids.

This rearrangement joins TRBV29-1 to TRBJ2-1, with a possible D match to TRBD2 (6 bases). This CDR3 has 15 amino acids. Germline lookup yields CDR1 SQVTM and CDR2 ANQGSEA. The V end lost 4 bases, the J end lost 9 bases, and 22 bases lay between the germline ends. CDR3 sequence: CSVGSGSGIGSEQFF. Here the CDR3 DNA reads TGCAGCGTTGGGAGCGGGTCAGGGATCGGGAGTGAGCAGTTCTTC.

In its sample, this clonotype was seen many times. V gene TRBV12-3 or TRBV12-4 combines with J gene TRBJ1-2; TRBD1 matches at 8 bases. The CDR3 runs 15 residues. After removal of 5 bases from V and 0 bases from J, the junction contained 5 bases not matched to a gene. The DNA for the CDR3 is TGTGCCAGCAGTCCAGGGGGCTTGGCTAACTATGGCTACACCTTC. Amino acids: CASSPGGLANYGYTF.

This clonotype has just a few counts. The gene calls are TRBV29-1 and TRBJ1-2, with D perhaps TRBD1 (6 bases). The CDR3 sequence is 13 residues long. Trimming pared 5 bases from V and 8 bases from J, leaving 18 bases between. CDR1 and CDR2 from the germline V gene are SQVTM and ANQGSEA. The CDR3 sequence: CSVSESGAGGYTF. CDR3 nucleotide sequence: TGCAGCGTTTCGGAATCGGGGGCAGGGGGCTACACCTTC. The variable domain in full, completed from reference TRBV29-1 and TRBJ1-2, reads SAVISQKPSRDICQRGTSLTIQCQVDSQVTMMFWYRQQPGQSLTLIATANQGSEATYESGFVIDKFPISRPNLTFSTLTVSNMSPEDSSIYLCSVSESGAGGYTFGSGTRLTVV.

This clonotype was observed a handful of times. J is TRBJ2-1 and V is TRBV29-1, with 11 positions matching TRBD2. V shed 6 bases, J shed 7 bases, and the junction held 5 bases outside the gene matches. The germline V gene encodes CDR1 SQVTM and CDR2 ANQGSEA. CDR3 length: 13 residues. The CDR3 is CSVIRLAGNEQFF. The CDR3 nucleotides are TGCAGCGTCATTCGACTAGCGGGGAATGAGCAGTTCTTC.

The rearrangement uses TRBV7-6 and TRBJ2-5, with 8 bases fitting TRBD2. There are 15 residues in the CDR3. V lost 5 bases to trimming and J lost 5 bases; unmatched junction nucleotides: 10. From germline, CDR1 is SGHVS and CDR2 FNYEAQ. In DNA, the CDR3 is TGTGCCAGCAGCGCGACTAGCGTCAAGGGGGAGACCCAGTACTTC. Its translation: CASSATSVKGETQYF.

The chain carries TRBV7-2 and TRBJ2-1; no firm D call. V lost 3 bases and J lost 9, with 12 bases in between. The CDR3 contains 13 residues. Germline V gene data show CDR1 as SGHTA and CDR2 as FQGNSA. The CDR3 bases are TGTGCCAGCAGCTTTTCTCCAGGCGGTGAGCAGTTCTTC. It encodes CASSFSPGGEQFF. Filled out from reference TRBV7-2 and TRBJ2-1, the complete variable domain reads GAGVSQSPSNKVTEKGKDVELRCDPISGHTALYWYRQSLGQGLEFLIYFQGNSAPDKSGLPSDRFSAERTGGSVSTLTIQRTQQEDSAVYLCASSFSPGGEQFFGPGTRLTVL.

The sample holds a few counts of this clonotype. J is TRBJ1-1 and V is TRBV29-1; no clear D. Between the trimmed V and J ends, which lost 4 bases and 3 bases, there was a span of 3 bases. CDR1 and CDR2 (germline): SQVTM, ANQGSEA. This CDR3 spans 10 amino acids. The CDR3 region has the DNA TGCAGCGTTGGACACACTGAAGCTTTCTTT. Protein: CSVGHTEAFF.

This clonotype was found many times. This chain joins TRBV7-9 and TRBJ2-1; D gene ambiguous. V lost 3 bases and J lost 8, with 8 bases in between. The CDR3 spans 12 residues. The germline CDR1 and CDR2 sequences are SEHNR and FQNEAQ (reference sequence). This chain's CDR3 is CASSLEWDEQFF. For the CDR3, the DNA is TGTGCCAGCAGCTTGGAGTGGGATGAGCAGTTCTTC. Full variable domain (missing parts from reference TRBV7-9 and TRBJ2-1): DTGVSQNPRHKITKRGQNVTFRCDPISEHNRLYWYRQTLGQGPEFLTYFQNEAQLEKSRLLSDRFSAERPKGSFSTLEIQRTEQGDSAMYLCASSLEWDEQFFGPGTRLTVL.

The rearrangement links TRBV4-3 to TRBJ1-3; the D is unclear. The CDR3 sequence is 15 residues long. Per the germline V gene, CDR1 is LGHNA and CDR2 is YSLEER. Trimming removed 0 bases at V and 0 bases at J, with 6 bases between. In DNA form, the CDR3 reads TGCGCCAGCAGCCAAGATAACCCCTCTGGAAACACCATATATTTT. Translation gives CASSQDNPSGNTIYF.

The rearrangement uses TRBV6-1 and TRBJ1-1; D remains unclear. With 7 bases removed from V and 0 bases from J, the gap between germline ends came to 21 bases. CDR3 length equals 17 residues. Germline values: CDR1 MNHNS, CDR2 SASEGT. The CDR3 loop is CASNKDGPIFMNTEAFF. DNA of the CDR3: TGTGCCAGCAACAAGGACGGACCGATCTTCATGAACACTGAAGCTTTCTTT.

This chain links TRBV4-2 with TRBJ2-1; TRBD2 aligns across 10 bases. V gave up 4 bases and J gave up 6 bases; unmatched junction bases: 9. CDR3 length: 16 amino acids. Germline assignment: CDR1 LGHNA and CDR2 YNFKEQ. DNA of the CDR3: TGTGCCAGCAGCCCGCCCGTCACTAGCGGGACCAATGAGCAGTTCTTC. Amino acid sequence: CASSPPVTSGTNEQFF.

This clonotype occurred a few times. V usage is TRBV5-1 and J usage is TRBJ2-3, with TRBD2 matching over 9 bases. CDR1 and CDR2 from the germline V gene are SGHRS and YFSETQ. The CDR3 has 15 residues. J was trimmed by 4 bases and V by 4 bases; bases with no gene match: 7. CDR3 nucleotide sequence: TGCGCCAGCAGCCAAAGCGGGGGGAATTCAGATACGCAGTATTTT. Translation gives CASSQSGGNSDTQYF.

This clonotype was recorded at least ten times. This chain uses TRBV20-1 with TRBJ2-7, with D uncertain. Germline V gene lookup returns CDR1 DFQATT and CDR2 SNEGSKA (reference sequence). Trimming pared 6 bases from V and 7 bases from J, leaving 16 bases between. This CDR3 region has 12 residues. The CDR3 sequence is CSASRLHGEQYF. The CDR3 DNA reads TGCAGTGCCAGCCGTCTACATGGGGAGCAGTACTTC.